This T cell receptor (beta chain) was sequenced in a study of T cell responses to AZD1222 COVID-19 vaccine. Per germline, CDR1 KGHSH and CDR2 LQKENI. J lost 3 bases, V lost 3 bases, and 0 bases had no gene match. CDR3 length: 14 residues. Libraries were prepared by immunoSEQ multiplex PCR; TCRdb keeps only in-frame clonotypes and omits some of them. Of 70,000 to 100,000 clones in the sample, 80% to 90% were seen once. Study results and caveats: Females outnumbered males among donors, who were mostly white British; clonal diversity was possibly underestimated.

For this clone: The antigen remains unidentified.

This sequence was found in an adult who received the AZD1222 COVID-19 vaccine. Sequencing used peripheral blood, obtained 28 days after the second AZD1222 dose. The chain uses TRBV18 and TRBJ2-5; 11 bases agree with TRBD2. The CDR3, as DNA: TGTGCCAGCTCACCGGGACTAGCGGAAGAGACCCAGTACTTC. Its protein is CASSPGLAEETQYF.